These 21 T cell receptor beta chains were sequenced from one sample in a study of Ad26.COV2.S vaccination and SARS-CoV-2 variants. Measured with immunoSEQ multiplex PCR; TCRdb has only the in-frame clones, and not every one. This table holds over 90,000 clones, roughly 80% found once. Sample: peripheral blood, taken after recovery from COVID-19. Receptors were obtained from a human donor who had recovered from COVID-19.

This chain joins TRBV29-1 and TRBJ1-1; D might be TRBD1 (5 bases). V was clipped by 5 bases and J by 1 base, with 11 bases between them. This CDR3 region has 13 residues. Germline assignment: CDR1 SQVTM and CDR2 ANQGSEA. The CDR3 sequence is CSVIVGTNTEAFF. As DNA, the CDR3 is TGCAGCGTTATTGTGGGGACGAACACTGAAGCTTTCTTT.

In its sample, this clone was seen once. The chain employs TRBV7-9 and TRBJ1-1; D call uncertain. Trimming pared 5 bases from V and 0 bases from J, leaving 7 bases between. The germline CDR1 and CDR2 sequences are SEHNR and FQNEAQ (reference sequence). This CDR3 region has 13 residues. The CDR3 reads CASSPNMNTEAFF. CDR3 coding DNA: TGTGCCAGCAGCCCCAATATGAACACTGAAGCTTTCTTT.

The chain is built from TRBV9 and TRBJ1-2; no definite D call. This CDR3 spans 12 amino acids. The V end was cut by 0 bases, the J end by 8 bases, with 8 bases between. Germline lookup yields CDR1 SGDLS and CDR2 YYNGEE. CDR3 sequence reads: CASSVVRGGYTF. As DNA, the CDR3 is TGTGCCAGCAGCGTAGTCCGGGGAGGCTACACCTTC.

The count of this clone is one. Written as DNA, the CDR3 is TGTGCCTGGAGTGTGATGGGTGGCTTCACAAAAGAGACCCAGTACTTC. It is translated as CAWSVMGGFTKETQYF. This chain joins TRBV30 and TRBJ2-5; D call uncertain. The V gene lost 0 bases and the J gene lost 3 bases, with 17 bases spanning the gap. The CDR3 totals 16 residues. The germline V gene has CDR1 GTSNPN and CDR2 SVGIG (reference sequence).

J is TRBJ1-5 and V is TRBV11-3, with D uncertain. The CDR3 sequence is 15 residues long. The germline CDR1 and CDR2 sequences are SGHNT and YENEEA. Between the trimmed V and J ends, which lost 5 bases and 0 bases, there was a span of 11 bases. CDR3 DNA sequence: TGTGCCAGCAGCCCCCTCCGGGATAGCAATCAGCCCCAGCATTTT. Translating it yields CASSPLRDSNQPQHF.

The CDR3 DNA sequence: TGCGCCAGCAGGGCAGGGGAAGAGACCCAGTACTTC. As protein: CASRAGEETQYF. The rearrangement links TRBV5-1 to TRBJ2-5; possible D gene TRBD1, 6 bases. Trimming shortened V by 5 bases and J by 3 bases, and 8 bases separated the two germline ends. This CDR3 is built from 12 residues. The germline gives CDR1 SGHRS, CDR2 YFSETQ.

The CDR3 reads CASSLSRNTEAFF. Written as DNA, the CDR3 is TGTGCCAGCAGCTTGAGCAGGAACACTGAAGCTTTCTTT. The V gene is TRBV5-4, the J gene TRBJ1-1; D unclear. This CDR3 is built from 13 residues. Germline CDR1 SGHNT, CDR2 YYREEE (reference sequence). V was pared by 1 base and J by 1 base, with 5 bases between.

The rearrangement joins TRBV6-5 to TRBJ1-2; D ambiguous. The CDR3 length is 12 residues. CDR1 is MNHEY and CDR2 is SVGAGI in the germline V gene. Trimming cost V 7 bases and J 4 bases, with 10 bases left between them. The CDR3 loop is CASNDLSYGYTF. The CDR3 region has the DNA TGTGCCAGCAACGACTTGTCCTATGGCTACACCTTC.

V gene TRBV6-5 combines with J gene TRBJ1-5, with D uncertain. The germline V gene encodes CDR1 MNHEY and CDR2 SVGAGI. There are 13 residues in the CDR3. Trimming removed 8 bases from V and 5 bases from J, with 13 bases in between. CDR3 in amino acids: CASSPESYQPQHF. The CDR3 nucleotides are TGTGCCAGCTCCCCTGAGAGTTATCAGCCCCAGCATTTT.

The genes are TRBV9 and TRBJ2-1; tentatively, D is TRBD2 (5 bases). The CDR3 is 14 amino acids. Deletions cut 1 base from V and 8 bases from J, with 13 bases between. From germline, CDR1 is SGDLS and CDR2 YYNGEE. CDR3 protein: CASSVTRATDEQFF. For the CDR3, the DNA is TGTGCCAGCAGCGTAACTAGGGCGACGGATGAGCAGTTCTTC.

The chain links TRBV5-5 to TRBJ1-2; 8 positions match TRBD1. The CDR3 is 14 amino acids. The ends lost 5 bases at V and 7 bases at J; junction bases unmatched: 10. The germline CDR1 and CDR2 sequences are SGHKS and YYEKEE (reference sequence). The CDR3 loop is CASRSRTGPGGYTF. CDR3 sequence (DNA): TGTGCCAGCAGATCCCGGACAGGGCCGGGTGGCTACACCTTC.

The rearrangement links TRBV3-1 (or the pseudogene TRBV3-2) to TRBJ1-1, with no clear D. The V and J ends lost 0 bases and 2 bases respectively, with 10 bases between them. CDR3 size: 15 residues. Germline V CDR1 and CDR2: LGHDT, YNNKEL (reference sequence). This chain's CDR3 is CASSQDPGGNTEAFF. As DNA, the CDR3 is TGTGCCAGCAGCCAAGATCCCGGCGGAAACACTGAAGCTTTCTTT.

The genes are TRBV2 and TRBJ2-7, with a possible D match to TRBD1 (6 bases). Germline V lookup: CDR1 SNHLY, CDR2 FYNNEI. CDR3 length equals 13 residues. V lost 5 bases to trimming and J lost 0 bases, with 8 bases between them. In nucleotides, the CDR3 is TGTGCCAGCAGTATGGGACACTCCTACGAGCAGTACTTC. Protein: CASSMGHSYEQYF. Together with reference TRBV2 and TRBJ2-7, the CDR3 gives the full variable domain: EPEVTQTPSHQVTQMGQEVILRCVPISNHLYFYWYRQILGQKVEFLVSFYNNEISEKSEIFDDQFSVERPDGSNFTLKIRSTKLEDSAMYFCASSMGHSYEQYFGPGTRLTVT.

The chain carries TRBV3-1 (or the pseudogene TRBV3-2) and TRBJ1-5, with 8 bases matching TRBD1. The V and J ends lost 5 bases and 5 bases, in that order; junction bases with no gene match: 2. There are 13 residues in the CDR3. Germline V gives CDR1 LGHDT, CDR2 YNNKEL (reference sequence). The DNA of the CDR3 is TGTGCCAGCAGCAACAGGGGGGATCAGCCCCAGCATTTT. Its translation: CASSNRGDQPQHF.

The rearrangement links TRBV7-2 to TRBJ1-3, with TRBD1 identical over 10 bases. V shed 3 bases and J 0 bases; nucleotides not matched to a gene: 2. This CDR3 contains 16 residues. Germline CDR1 SGHTA, CDR2 FQGNSA. CDR3 sequence reads: CASSLGQGSSGNTIYF. The CDR3 DNA reads as TGTGCCAGCAGCTTGGGACAGGGGAGCTCTGGAAACACCATATATTTT. The variable domain in full, with the rest retrieved from reference TRBV7-2 and TRBJ1-3, is GAGVSQSPSNKVTEKGKDVELRCDPISGHTALYWYRQSLGQGLEFLIYFQGNSAPDKSGLPSDRFSAERTGGSVSTLTIQRTQQEDSAVYLCASSLGQGSSGNTIYFGEGSWLTVV.

This sequence joins TRBV4-1 and TRBJ2-7, with D possibly called TRBD1 or TRBD2 (5 bases each). The V gene lost 1 base and the J gene lost 0 bases, with 16 bases spanning the gap. Germline lookup yields CDR1 MGHRA and CDR2 YSYEKL. There are 17 residues in the CDR3. CDR3 nucleotide sequence: TGCGCCAGCAGCCAAGGCCCCACCGGGACCCTCTCCTACGAGCAGTACTTC. Its protein is CASSQGPTGTLSYEQYF.

The table lists this clone with a count of one. The V call is TRBV20-1, the J call TRBJ1-2; D is ambiguous. The germline CDR1 and CDR2 sequences are DFQATT and SNEGSKA (reference sequence). V lost 1 base and J 4 bases, leaving 4 bases between the germline ends. The CDR3 sequence is 11 residues long. CDR3 loop: CSARGIYGYTF. The CDR3 DNA sequence: TGCAGTGCTAGAGGGATCTATGGCTACACCTTC.

The chain links TRBV7-2 to TRBJ2-1; 11 nucleotides align to TRBD2. From germline, CDR1 is SGHTA and CDR2 FQGNSA. J was trimmed by 7 bases and V by 1 base; bases with no gene match: 6. This CDR3 has 16 residues. The CDR3 region has the DNA TGTGCCAGCAGCTTAGATGCTAGCGGGGGGAATAATGAGCAGTTCTTC. Translating it yields CASSLDASGGNNEQFF. Complete variable domain (other parts from reference TRBV7-2 and TRBJ2-1): GAGVSQSPSNKVTEKGKDVELRCDPISGHTALYWYRQSLGQGLEFLIYFQGNSAPDKSGLPSDRFSAERTGGSVSTLTIQRTQQEDSAVYLCASSLDASGGNNEQFFGPGTRLTVL.

V is TRBV6-6 and J is TRBJ2-5; 7 positions match TRBD2. The CDR3 has 14 amino acids. The J segment lost 7 bases and the V segment lost 2 bases, leaving 7 bases of the junction unmatched. The V gene's germline CDR1 is MNHNY and CDR2 SVGAGI (reference sequence). The CDR3 sequence: CASSYGGGRGTQYF. The CDR3 nucleotides are TGTGCCAGCAGTTACGGGGGGGGGAGAGGGACCCAGTACTTC.

The chain joins TRBV6-5 to TRBJ1-1, with D maybe TRBD1 (5 bases). Germline values: CDR1 MNHEY, CDR2 SVGAGI. The V and J ends lost 6 bases and 4 bases respectively, with 18 bases between them. This CDR3 has 15 amino acids. This CDR3 is CASRPPGLGGTEAFF. DNA for the CDR3: TGTGCCAGCAGGCCCCCGGGTTTGGGGGGCACTGAAGCTTTCTTT.

The rearrangement uses TRBV2 and TRBJ1-2; D is unclear. Trimming took off 7 bases at V and 5 bases at J, with 14 bases between the two ends. The CDR3 is made up of 13 amino acids. Germline-derived CDR1 and CDR2 are SNHLY and FYNNEI. The CDR3 reads CASKPGDDYGYTF. In DNA, the CDR3 is TGTGCCAGCAAACCAGGAGACGATTATGGCTACACCTTC.